Shown below are 25 T cell receptor beta chains from a single sample sequenced in a study of blood T cells in healthy people across ages. Together with a sample-barcoded 5' primer, a J-beta primer mix was included in a second PCR lasting roughly 7 to 11 cycles. Via MiXCR, TCRdb re-called the 5' RACE reads, giving one row per CDR3 protein. The data hold some 760,000 distinct CDR3 sequences, with more than 20% observed a single time. This same sample was also part of a study on T cells of mothers and their children.

The sequenced material came from blood. The origin of the receptors is a boy under 18 in good health.

This clonotype was observed a few times. The chain couples TRBV6-1 to TRBJ2-6, with D unclear. This CDR3 has 15 amino acids. The ends were cut back, 1 base at V and 0 bases at J, with 4 bases in the middle. Germline CDR1 reads MNHNS; CDR2 reads SASEGT. DNA of the CDR3: TGTGCCAGCAGTGAAGAGGCCTCTGGGGCCAACGTCCTGACTTTC. It encodes CASSEEASGANVLTF.

The table lists this clonotype with a few counts. V usage is TRBV11-2 and J usage is TRBJ2-7; 10 bases are a match to TRBD1. The CDR3 totals 15 residues. The J segment lost 5 bases and the V segment lost 4 bases, leaving 8 bases of the junction unmatched. CDR1 is SGHAT, CDR2 FQNNGV, per germline. The CDR3 sequence is CASSSFRDRGDEQYF. In DNA form, the CDR3 reads TGTGCCAGCAGCTCCTTCCGGGACAGGGGCGACGAGCAGTACTTC.

This clonotype was seen more than once but under ten times. This chain uses TRBV3-1 with TRBJ2-5; D unclear. Trimming removed 7 bases at V and 3 bases at J, with 12 bases between. This CDR3 contains 13 residues. Per germline, CDR1 LGHDT and CDR2 YNNKEL (reference sequence). Here the CDR3 reads CASNRLAEETQYF. The CDR3 DNA reads TGTGCCAGCAATCGGTTGGCGGAAGAGACCCAGTACTTC.

This clonotype showed up just a few times. The germline gene is not matched at one end of the junction; a read error may be the cause. V is TRBV24-1 and J is TRBJ1-1; unclear D gene. In germline, CDR1 is KGHDR, CDR2 SFDVKD. There are 12 residues in the CDR3. CDR3 in amino acids: CATSDLFSAKIF. CDR3 DNA sequence: TGTGCCACCAGTGATTTGTTTTCGGCTAAAATCTTT.

This clonotype was seen a few times. The chain recombines TRBV21-1 with TRBJ2-4. TRBV21-1 is assigned pseudogene status. This CDR3 has 15 residues. CDR3 protein: CASSKVRPPKNIQYF. CDR3 nucleotide sequence: TGTGCCAGCAGCAAAGTGCGGCCGCCAAAAAACATTCAGTACTTC.

This clonotype was picked up a small number of times. The V and J genes are TRBV11-2 and TRBJ2-2; the D gene is possibly TRBD1 (6 bases). Trimming removed 1 base at V and 0 bases at J, with 9 bases between. The germline V gene encodes CDR1 SGHAT and CDR2 FQNNGV. The CDR3 sequence is 16 residues long. The CDR3 here is CASSLARGTNTGELFF. For the CDR3, the DNA is TGTGCCAGCAGCTTAGCCAGGGGCACGAACACCGGGGAGCTGTTTTTT.

The chain is built from TRBV5-1 and TRBJ2-5, with a possible D match to TRBD2 (6 bases). Judging by the DNA end, TRBJ2-1 fits better; the J call may be wrong. The germline V gene has CDR1 SGHRS and CDR2 YFSETQ. The CDR3 has 15 amino acids. The CDR3 region is CASSLAREFRYEQFF. DNA of the CDR3: TGCGCCAGCAGCTTGGCTCGGGAGTTTAGGTATGAGCAGTTCTTC.

The rearrangement joins TRBV7-9 to TRBJ2-5, with 7 bases aligning to TRBD2. The better agreement between TRBJ2-1 and the DNA end casts doubt on the J call. This CDR3 has 12 amino acids. In germline, CDR1 is SEHNR, CDR2 FQNEAQ (reference sequence). Here the CDR3 reads CASSSGPGGQFF. For the CDR3, the DNA is TGTGCCAGCAGCTCAGGACCGGGGGGGCAGTTCTTC.

The rearrangement links TRBV5-1 to TRBJ2-5; 15 nucleotides align to TRBD2. Germline V gene data show CDR1 as SGHRS and CDR2 as YFSETQ. The CDR3 is 18 amino acids. V was pared by 0 bases and J by 4 bases, with 7 bases of the junction left unmatched. The CDR3: CASSLGTRTSGRGETQYF. The CDR3 DNA reads TGCGCCAGCAGCTTGGGGACCCGGACTAGCGGGAGGGGAGAGACCCAGTACTTC.

This clonotype has a handful of counts. The rearrangement uses TRBV15 and TRBJ1-4, with D maybe TRBD1 (6 bases). This CDR3 is 14 amino acids long. V lost 3 bases and J lost 8, with 13 bases in between. Germline V gives CDR1 LNHNV, CDR2 YYDKDF (reference sequence). Here the CDR3 reads CATSSDRRVEKLFF. CDR3 nucleotides: TGTGCCACCAGCAGCGACAGGAGGGTGGAAAAACTGTTTTTT. The whole variable domain, filled in from reference TRBV15 and TRBJ1-4, reads DAMVIQNPRYQVTQFGKPVTLSCSQTLNHNVMYWYQQKSSQAPKLLFHYYDKDFNNEADTPDNFQSRRPNTSFCFLDIRSPGLGDTAMYLCATSSDRRVEKLFFGSGTQLSVL.

CDR3 sequence (DNA): TGTGCCAGCAGCGTGGTGGAGGGCGGGGAGCTGTTTTTT. As protein: CASSVVEGGELFF. This chain uses TRBV9 with TRBJ2-2; a possible D gene is TRBD2 (6 bases). CDR1 and CDR2 from the germline V gene are SGDLS and YYNGEE. V shed 2 bases and J shed 7 bases, with 9 bases lying between them. The CDR3 is 13 amino acids. The entire variable domain, with the rest obtained from reference TRBV9 and TRBJ2-2, is as follows: DSGVTQTPKHLITATGQRVTLRCSPRSGDLSVYWYQQSLDQGLQFLIQYYNGEERAKGNILERFSAQQFPDLHSELNLSSLELGDSALYFCASSVVEGGELFFGEGSRLTVL.

V and J are TRBV10-2 and TRBJ1-5; D not certain. The CDR3 is 15 amino acids. CDR1 WSHSY and CDR2 SAAADI come from the germline V gene. Trimming took 7 bases from V and 3 from J, leaving 16 bases between them. The CDR3 spells CASKEGDRFNQPQHF. In DNA form, the CDR3 reads TGCGCCAGCAAAGAGGGAGACCGTTTCAATCAGCCCCAGCATTTT.

The chain employs TRBV4-2 and TRBJ2-1, with 8 positions matching TRBD2. The CDR3 length is 17 residues. Germline loops: CDR1 LGHNA, CDR2 YNFKEQ. V shed 3 bases, J shed 6 bases, and the junction held 13 bases outside the gene matches. The CDR3 protein is CASSQRLAQDQSNEQFF. The CDR3 DNA sequence: TGTGCCAGCAGCCAGAGACTAGCGCAGGATCAATCCAATGAGCAGTTCTTC.

The chain uses TRBV7-9 and TRBJ2-1; 12 nucleotides align to TRBD2. After removal of 4 bases from V and 0 bases from J, the junction contained 7 bases not matched to a gene. This CDR3 spans 18 amino acids. Germline V gene lookup returns CDR1 SEHNR and CDR2 FQNEAQ (reference sequence). The CDR3 nucleotides read TGTGCCAGCAGCTCCCAGACTAGCGGGAGTACCTCCTACAATGAGCAGTTCTTC. Translated, it gives CASSSQTSGSTSYNEQFF. Full variable domain (missing parts from reference TRBV7-9 and TRBJ2-1): DTGVSQNPRHKITKRGQNVTFRCDPISEHNRLYWYRQTLGQGPEFLTYFQNEAQLEKSRLLSDRFSAERPKGSFSTLEIQRTEQGDSAMYLCASSSQTSGSTSYNEQFFGPGTRLTVL.

The table lists this clonotype with a few counts. The rearrangement joins TRBV4-1 to TRBJ2-2; 7 nucleotides align to TRBD2. Germline CDR1 is MGHRA and CDR2 is YSYEKL. Germline trimming cut 1 base from V and 6 bases from J; bases unmatched to any gene: 8. This CDR3 is built from 16 residues. The CDR3 coding sequence is TGCGCCAGCAGCCAAGCGGCGGGAGTGCGGGCCGGGGAGCTGTTTTTT. This encodes CASSQAAGVRAGELFF.

This clonotype was counted only a few times. The V and J genes are TRBV2 and TRBJ2-5; TRBD2 agrees at 13 bases. The J call is in doubt because the DNA end fits TRBJ2-7 better. This CDR3 spans 16 amino acids. CDR1 and CDR2 (germline): SNHLY, FYNNEI. Here the CDR3 DNA reads TGTGCCAGCAGAGGACTAGCGGGAGCAATCTCCTACGAGCAGTACTTC. Translated: CASRGLAGAISYEQYF.

This clonotype was picked up a small number of times. V gene TRBV29-1 combines with J gene TRBJ2-4; possibly TRBD1 for D (6 bases). Germline values: CDR1 SQVTM, CDR2 ANQGSEA. The CDR3 is 14 residues long. Deletions cut 4 bases from V and 0 bases from J, with 10 bases between. The CDR3 coding sequence is TGCAGCGTTGTTCAGGGGCTAGCCAAAAACATTCAGTACTTC. Its translation is CSVVQGLAKNIQYF.

The chain has TRBV9 and TRBJ2-6; TRBD1 might be the D (7 bases). V lost 6 bases and J lost 2, with 15 bases in between. The germline gives CDR1 SGDLS, CDR2 YYNGEE. There are 16 residues in the CDR3. The CDR3 loop is CASTWQGGTGANVLTF. The CDR3 nucleotides read TGTGCCAGCACCTGGCAGGGGGGAACTGGGGCCAACGTCCTGACTTTC. The full variable domain, rest sourced from reference TRBV9 and TRBJ2-6, is DSGVTQTPKHLITATGQRVTLRCSPRSGDLSVYWYQQSLDQGLQFLIQYYNGEERAKGNILERFSAQQFPDLHSELNLSSLELGDSALYFCASTWQGGTGANVLTFGAGSRLTVL.

The sample holds a few counts of this clonotype. The chain links TRBV10-3 to TRBJ1-1, with a weak D call TRBD1 (6 bases). This CDR3 is 11 amino acids long. Looked up from germline, CDR1 is ENHRY and CDR2 is SYGVKD. Deletions cut 6 bases from V and 7 bases from J, with 9 bases between. The CDR3 nucleotides are TGTGCCATCAGGCAGGGGAGTGAAGCTTTCTTT. It translates to CAIRQGSEAFF.

The chain has TRBV15 and TRBJ2-1; D not certain. This CDR3 has 13 residues. V lost 0 bases and J lost 4, with 4 bases in between. CDR1 and CDR2 from the germline V gene are LNHNV and YYDKDF (reference sequence). The DNA for the CDR3 is TGTGCCACCAGCAGAGACGGATACAATGAGCAGTTCTTC. It translates to CATSRDGYNEQFF.

This clonotype was seen more than once but under ten times. J is TRBJ2-1 and V is TRBV15; tentatively, D is TRBD1 or TRBD2 (5 bases each). In germline, CDR1 is LNHNV, CDR2 YYDKDF (reference sequence). V lost 2 bases and J 2 bases, leaving 13 bases between the germline ends. This CDR3 is 16 amino acids long. CDR3 sequence reads: CATSRPGPIPYNEQFF. DNA of the CDR3: TGTGCCACCAGCAGACCGGGACCCATCCCCTACAATGAGCAGTTCTTC.

In its sample, this clonotype was seen a few times. The chain joins TRBV7-3 to TRBJ2-5; TRBD2 aligns across 10 bases. The DNA end is more similar to TRBJ2-1, so the J call may be wrong. Germline CDR1 reads SGHTA; CDR2 reads FQGTGA. CDR3 length: 16 residues. The CDR3 nucleotides are TGTGCCAGCAGCTTATCTAGCGGGAGTCGGGCCCATGAGCAGTTCTTC. Its translation is CASSLSSGSRAHEQFF.

The gene calls are TRBV4-2 and TRBJ1-6; TRBD1 is a possible D gene (5 bases). Between the trimmed V and J ends, which lost 0 bases and 11 bases, there was a span of 8 bases. The germline V gene has CDR1 LGHNA and CDR2 YNFKEQ. This CDR3 comprises 13 residues. The CDR3 region is CASSQERGPPLHF. CDR3 bases: TGTGCCAGCAGCCAAGAAAGGGGTCCACCCCTCCACTTT.

V is TRBV2 and J is TRBJ2-7; TRBD2 agrees at 10 bases. CDR3 length equals 16 residues. The J segment lost 6 bases and the V segment lost 2 bases, leaving 10 bases of the junction unmatched. The germline gives CDR1 SNHLY, CDR2 FYNNEI. The CDR3 nucleotides read TGTGCCAGCAGTGAATTGCTAGCGGGAGTTACGAGCGAGCAGTACTTC. Its protein is CASSELLAGVTSEQYF. The whole variable domain, remainder taken from reference TRBV2 and TRBJ2-7, is EPEVTQTPSHQVTQMGQEVILRCVPISNHLYFYWYRQILGQKVEFLVSFYNNEISEKSEIFDDQFSVERPDGSNFTLKIRSTKLEDSAMYFCASSELLAGVTSEQYFGPGTRLTVT.

This clonotype came up once. J is TRBJ1-4 and V is TRBV7-9; D unclear. This CDR3 has 14 amino acids. CDR1 and CDR2 from the germline V gene are SEHNR and FQNEAQ (reference sequence). V was pared by 5 bases and J by 3 bases, with 10 bases between. CDR3 amino acids: CASSLRASNEKLFF. Written as DNA, the CDR3 is TGTGCCAGCAGCCTCCGGGCCTCTAATGAAAAACTGTTTTTT.